Presented here are 27 T cell receptor beta chains from one specimen sequenced in a study of cytomegalovirus exposure and HLA in healthy donors. In the PCR, 60 Vbeta and 13 Jbeta primers were used. Sequencing used immunoSEQ multiplex PCR; TCRdb keeps in-frame clones, though not all of them. The table records roughly 140,000 clones, about 86% of them present only once. What was sequenced was PBMCs. The origin of the receptors is a man aged 35 to 55 in good health and CMV-seropositive.

The rearrangement joins TRBV6-1 to TRBJ1-3, with D tentatively TRBD1 (5 bases). Trimming removed 1 base at V and 3 bases at J, with 10 bases between. Germline V gene lookup returns CDR1 MNHNS and CDR2 SASEGT. This CDR3 is 15 amino acids long. CDR3: CASSEEAGFGNTIYF. The CDR3 DNA sequence: TGTGCCAGCAGTGAAGAGGCAGGGTTTGGAAACACCATATATTTT.

The rearrangement joins TRBV12-5 to TRBJ2-1; possible D gene TRBD2, 5 bases. Germline V gene sequence: CDR1 LGHNT, CDR2 FRNRAP. Trimming stripped 3 bases from V and 7 bases from J, with 10 bases between. This CDR3 spans 13 amino acids. The CDR3 sequence is CASGLSSPNEQFF. The CDR3 coding sequence is TGTGCTAGTGGTTTATCTAGCCCGAATGAGCAGTTCTTC.

V and J are TRBV30 and TRBJ2-5; possibly TRBD2 for D (6 bases). The germline V gene encodes CDR1 GTSNPN and CDR2 SVGIG (reference sequence). Trimming shortened V by 8 bases and J by 14 bases, and 30 bases separated the two germline ends. There are 14 residues in the CDR3. Written as DNA, the CDR3 is TGTGCCCGCTCCGGGAGCCCCCAAGCCTACGAGCAATACTTC. Encoded protein: CARSGSPQAYEQYF.

CDR3 amino acids: CASSVAIVAGLSYNEQFF. In DNA, the CDR3 is TGTGCCAGCAGCGTAGCTATAGTAGCGGGGCTCTCCTACAATGAGCAGTTCTTC. V is TRBV9 and J is TRBJ2-1; 8 nucleotides align to TRBD2. The CDR3 extends over 18 amino acids. The germline V gene has CDR1 SGDLS and CDR2 YYNGEE. V lost 0 bases to trimming and J lost 0 bases; unmatched junction nucleotides: 8.

The chain employs TRBV2 and TRBJ1-3; D is perhaps TRBD1 (6 bases). This CDR3 is built from 14 residues. Trimming left V 4 bases short and J 9 bases short, with 16 bases between. The germline V gene encodes CDR1 SNHLY and CDR2 FYNNEI. Here the CDR3 reads CASSGRGQAVTIYF. The CDR3 DNA is TGTGCCAGCAGTGGGCGGGGGCAGGCAGTCACCATATATTTT.

The chain has TRBV27 and TRBJ1-3, with 7 bases that match TRBD1. This CDR3 has 15 amino acids. CDR1 is MNHEY and CDR2 is SMNVEV in the germline V gene (reference sequence). The trim removed 6 bases at V and 3 bases at J, leaving 8 bases unmatched. The CDR3 protein is CASSTRGSSGNTIYF. The CDR3 DNA follows: TGTGCCAGCAGCACCAGGGGGTCTAGTGGAAACACCATATATTTT.

CDR3 loop: CASSPKTSGLYNEQFF. The DNA for the CDR3 is TGTGCCAGCAGTCCTAAGACTAGCGGGTTGTACAATGAGCAGTTCTTC. The chain links TRBV27 to TRBJ2-1, with TRBD2 matching over 10 bases. The CDR3 covers 16 residues. Trimming at V came to 5 bases and at J to 4 bases, leaving 8 bases not matched to a gene. Germline CDR1 MNHEY, CDR2 SMNVEV (reference sequence).

This chain joins TRBV27 and TRBJ1-4; a possible D gene is TRBD1 (5 bases). With 6 bases removed from V and 0 bases from J, the gap between germline ends came to 8 bases. The germline gives CDR1 MNHEY, CDR2 SMNVEV (reference sequence). CDR3 size: 14 residues. Here the CDR3 DNA reads TGTGCCAGCAGGGGGGGGGCAACTAATGAAAAACTGTTTTTT. It is translated as CASRGGATNEKLFF.

The chain recombines TRBV5-1 with TRBJ2-5; a possible D gene is TRBD1 (6 bases). The better agreement between TRBJ2-7 and the DNA end casts doubt on the J call. The CDR3 loop spans 13 amino acids. Germline V lookup: CDR1 SGHRS, CDR2 YFSETQ. Here the CDR3 DNA reads TGCGCCAGCGGAAGGACAGCCTCCTACGAGCAGTACTTC. Amino acid sequence: CASGRTASYEQYF.

The V call is TRBV11-2, the J call TRBJ2-1; D possibly corresponds to TRBD2 (6 bases). The CDR3 runs to 13 residues. The germline V and J ends were trimmed by 6 bases and 5 bases, with 11 bases remaining between them. Germline V gene sequence: CDR1 SGHAT, CDR2 FQNNGV. CDR3 amino acids: CASSSGFDNEQFF. The CDR3, as DNA: TGTGCCAGCAGTAGCGGATTCGACAATGAGCAGTTCTTC.

This clone turned up a few times. This chain connects TRBV6-5 to TRBJ2-1, with D maybe TRBD2 (6 bases). Germline CDR1 is MNHEY and CDR2 is SVGAGI. This CDR3 has 15 residues. Trimming took 1 base from V and 8 from J, leaving 15 bases between them. The CDR3 sequence is CASSYFASAADEQFF. DNA for the CDR3: TGTGCCAGCAGTTACTTCGCTAGCGCGGCGGATGAGCAGTTCTTC.

The chain combines TRBV10-3 with TRBJ1-5; unclear D gene. Trimming left V 3 bases short and J 7 bases short, with 19 bases between. This CDR3 spans 16 amino acids. Germline CDR1 reads ENHRY; CDR2 reads SYGVKD. The CDR3 region is CAISDGGARGGQPQHF. The CDR3 coding sequence is TGTGCCATCAGTGATGGTGGAGCCCGGGGTGGACAGCCCCAGCATTTT.

This clone turned up a few times. The gene calls are TRBV5-1 and TRBJ2-5; D may be TRBD1 (5 bases). Germline lookup yields CDR1 SGHRS and CDR2 YFSETQ. CDR3 size: 16 residues. Trimming took off 0 bases at V and 6 bases at J, with 18 bases between the two ends. The CDR3 here is CASSLAAQGDRKTQYF. The CDR3, as DNA: TGCGCCAGCAGCTTGGCAGCCCAGGGTGACAGAAAGACCCAGTACTTC.

Concerning this clone itself: One end of the junction does not line up with germline, which may come from a read error. The chain joins TRBV19 to TRBJ1-1; D gene unclear. Germline CDR1 and CDR2: LNHDA and SQIVND (reference sequence). The CDR3 sequence is 16 residues long. As DNA, the CDR3 is TGTGCCAGTAGTCACTCCACGGCCCTGCAAAACAGTGAAGCTTTCTTT. Protein product: CASSHSTALQNSEAFF.

V is TRBV7-2 and J is TRBJ2-5; 8 bases are a match to TRBD2. The CDR3 is made up of 13 amino acids. V trimming: 7 bases; J trimming: 7 bases; junction bases outside the gene matches: 8. CDR1 and CDR2 from the germline V gene are SGHTA and FQGNSA. The CDR3 coding sequence is TGTGCCAGCACCCCCGCCGGGGGGGGGACCCAGTACTTC. Translated: CASTPAGGGTQYF. Full variable domain (outside the CDR3, taken from reference TRBV7-2 and TRBJ2-5): GAGVSQSPSNKVTEKGKDVELRCDPISGHTALYWYRQSLGQGLEFLIYFQGNSAPDKSGLPSDRFSAERTGGSVSTLTIQRTQQEDSAVYLCASTPAGGGTQYFGPGTRLLVL.

This clone was observed a handful of times. This CDR3 is CASSLLAALDNQPQHF. The DNA for the CDR3 is TGTGCCAGCAGCCTTCTTGCGGCCCTGGACAATCAGCCCCAGCATTTT. The V call is TRBV7-8, the J call TRBJ1-5; D unresolved. The CDR3 consists of 16 residues. V was cut by 5 bases and J by 3 bases, with 17 bases left in between. Per germline, CDR1 SGHVS and CDR2 FQNEAQ. Full variable domain (missing parts from reference TRBV7-8 and TRBJ1-5): GAGVSQSPRYKVAKRGQDVALRCDPISGHVSLFWYQQALGQGPEFLTYFQNEAQLDKSGLPSDRFFAERPEGSVSTLKIQRTQQEDSAVYLCASSLLAALDNQPQHFGDGTRLSIL.

The chain employs TRBV2 and TRBJ2-5; TRBD1 agrees at 7 bases. The CDR3 extends over 13 amino acids. Germline V lookup: CDR1 SNHLY, CDR2 FYNNEI. The junction had 7 bases not matched to a gene; V was cut back by 5 bases and J by 7 bases. The CDR3 DNA reads as TGTGCCAGCAGTTCCACAGGGGCGGGGACCCAGTACTTC. Protein product: CASSSTGAGTQYF. Variable domain in full (rest from reference TRBV2 and TRBJ2-5): EPEVTQTPSHQVTQMGQEVILRCVPISNHLYFYWYRQILGQKVEFLVSFYNNEISEKSEIFDDQFSVERPDGSNFTLKIRSTKLEDSAMYFCASSSTGAGTQYFGPGTRLLVL.

This clone was detected only once. The chain combines TRBV4-3 with TRBJ1-1; no clear D. The CDR3 has 15 amino acids. The V gene lost 4 bases and the J gene lost 5 bases, with 17 bases spanning the gap. Germline V lookup: CDR1 LGHNA, CDR2 YSLEER. CDR3 residues: CASSLLLDGRTEAFF. Written as DNA, the CDR3 is TGCGCCAGCAGCCTACTATTGGACGGGAGGACTGAAGCTTTCTTT.

This chain connects TRBV6-5 to TRBJ1-4; D unclear. Trimming left V 5 bases short and J 6 bases short, with 16 bases between. CDR1 MNHEY and CDR2 SVGAGI come from the germline V gene. The CDR3 has 15 residues. CDR3: CASSLRGLQDEKLFF. The CDR3 bases are TGTGCCAGCAGTCTCAGAGGTCTACAAGATGAAAAACTGTTTTTT.

CDR3 in DNA: TGTGCCAGTAGTAACCAACCGGGACAGGGCTCCTACGAGCAGTACTTC. It specifies CASSNQPGQGSYEQYF. This rearrangement joins TRBV19 to TRBJ2-7, with 9 nucleotides matching TRBD1. With V trimmed by 4 bases and J by 0 bases, 7 bases remained unmatched. Germline V gene sequence: CDR1 LNHDA, CDR2 SQIVND (reference sequence). The CDR3 is 16 amino acids. Full variable domain (missing parts from reference TRBV19 and TRBJ2-7): DGGITQSPKYLFRKEGQNVTLSCEQNLNHDAMYWYRQDPGQGLRLIYYSQIVNDFQKGDIAEGYSVSREKKESFPLTVTSAQKNPTAFYLCASSNQPGQGSYEQYFGPGTRLTVT.

This clone was seen a single time. The chain joins TRBV5-1 to TRBJ1-3; 8 bases fit TRBD1. The CDR3 runs 15 residues. Trimming took 3 bases from V and 4 from J; bases not matched to a gene: 6. Germline CDR1 and CDR2: SGHRS and YFSETQ. The CDR3 loop is CASSYGQGFGNTIYF. The DNA for the CDR3 is TGCGCCAGCAGCTATGGACAGGGCTTCGGAAACACCATATATTTT.

The chain links TRBV14 to TRBJ1-1, with D possibly matching TRBD1 (6 bases). Germline assignment: CDR1 SGHDN and CDR2 FVKESK. The CDR3 is 14 residues long. V lost 3 bases and J 7 bases, leaving 15 bases between the germline ends. The CDR3 loop is CASSQNTGNGEAFF. DNA of the CDR3: TGTGCCAGCAGCCAGAACACAGGGAATGGTGAAGCTTTCTTT.

This clone was counted a single time. The rearrangement joins TRBV6-6 to TRBJ1-5; no firm D call. The CDR3 totals 14 residues. Per germline, CDR1 MNHNY and CDR2 SVGAGI (reference sequence). Trimming left V 6 bases short and J 1 base short, with 10 bases between. CDR3 region: CASRLLFSNQPQHF. The CDR3 coding sequence is TGTGCCAGCAGATTACTCTTCAGCAATCAGCCCCAGCATTTT.

The chain uses TRBV27 and TRBJ2-5, with 8 positions matching TRBD1. The CDR3 is 15 residues long. Germline loops: CDR1 MNHEY, CDR2 SMNVEV (reference sequence). The J segment lost 6 bases and the V segment lost 8 bases, leaving 14 bases of the junction unmatched. CDR3 in amino acids: CASAGGVGGGKTQYF. The CDR3 DNA reads TGTGCCAGCGCAGGGGGCGTAGGGGGCGGAAAGACCCAGTACTTC.

The chain couples TRBV30 to TRBJ1-2; 7 bases are shared with TRBD1. This CDR3 has 14 residues. Germline values: CDR1 GTSNPN, CDR2 SVGIG (reference sequence). Unmatched junction bases numbered 9, after V lost 0 bases and J lost 8 bases. The CDR3: CAWSVKGAERGYTF. The DNA for the CDR3 is TGTGCCTGGAGTGTAAAGGGGGCTGAGCGCGGCTACACCTTC.

V and J are TRBV19 and TRBJ1-4, with TRBD1 matching 10 bases. This CDR3 is 15 amino acids long. Germline V gene data show CDR1 as LNHDA and CDR2 as SQIVND (reference sequence). Trimming cost V 5 bases and J 8 bases; bases outside gene matches: 8. The CDR3 nucleotides read TGTGCCAGTAGTTCCGGACAGGGGGTTTGGGAAAAACTGTTTTTT. Amino acids: CASSSGQGVWEKLFF.

V and J are TRBV5-1 and TRBJ2-3; 8 positions agree with TRBD1. V dropped 2 bases and J dropped 2; count of bases not matched to a gene: 4. The germline gives CDR1 SGHRS, CDR2 YFSETQ. The CDR3 is 15 residues long. CDR3 protein: CASSFDRGFTDTQYF. In DNA form, the CDR3 reads TGCGCCAGCAGCTTCGACAGGGGTTTCACAGATACGCAGTATTTT.